The 6 T cell receptor beta chains reported below all come from one sample, sequenced in a study of memory CD4+ T cells and cytomegalovirus serostatus. Profiled with immunoSEQ multiplex PCR; TCRdb holds only in-frame clones, not every one. The table has about 52,000 clones, about 80% seen once; the top ten hold roughly 1.5%. The sort gate was single viable CD3+CD4+CD8-CD45RO+ cells for memory CD4+ T cells. Source material: memory CD4+ T cells from blood. The receptors come from an adult in good health and CMV-seropositive.

The chain is built from TRBV2 and TRBJ2-7, with TRBD1 matching over 8 bases. The V and J ends lost 6 bases and 3 bases, in that order; junction bases with no gene match: 7. The CDR3 extends over 14 amino acids. Germline-derived CDR1 and CDR2 are SNHLY and FYNNEI. As DNA, the CDR3 is TGTGCCAGCAGAGCCGGGACAGGTGGCTACGAGCAGTACTTC. Translating it yields CASRAGTGGYEQYF.

V usage is TRBV4-2 and J usage is TRBJ1-2, with TRBD1 as a possible D gene (5 bases). The germline CDR1 and CDR2 sequences are LGHNA and YNFKEQ. The CDR3 runs to 15 residues. V dropped 0 bases and J dropped 4 bases, with 12 bases sitting between them. CDR3 region: CASSQEHTTAYGYTF. CDR3 sequence (DNA): TGTGCCAGCAGCCAAGAACATACGACAGCCTATGGCTACACCTTC.

The gene calls are TRBV6-1 and TRBJ2-7, with TRBD2 identical over 7 bases. CDR1 MNHNS and CDR2 SASEGT come from the germline V gene. This CDR3 comprises 15 residues. The junction had 7 bases not matched to a gene; V was cut back by 3 bases and J by 2 bases. The CDR3 nucleotides are TGTGCCAGCAGTGATAGGGTAGCGGGCACCTACGAGCAGTACTTC. Protein: CASSDRVAGTYEQYF.

This chain uses TRBV11-2 with TRBJ2-2; D gene uncertain. Germline V gene lookup returns CDR1 SGHAT and CDR2 FQNNGV. CDR3 size: 11 residues. V lost 5 bases to trimming and J lost 9 bases, with 7 bases between them. CDR3 loop: CASSPTRELFF. CDR3 coding DNA: TGTGCCAGCAGCCCAACCCGGGAGCTGTTTTTT.

The CDR3 DNA is TGTGCCAGCAGCCGGACTAGCGGGAGTATCGATGAGCAGTTCTTC. Translated, it gives CASSRTSGSIDEQFF. The genes are TRBV6-6 and TRBJ2-1; TRBD2 matches at 13 bases. The CDR3 covers 15 residues. V lost 6 bases to trimming and J lost 8 bases; unmatched junction nucleotides: 7. The V gene's germline CDR1 is MNHNY and CDR2 SVGAGI (reference sequence).

This clone has a handful of counts. The V and J genes are TRBV7-9 and TRBJ1-5; D uncertain. Per germline, CDR1 SEHNR and CDR2 FQNEAQ (reference sequence). Trimming pared 1 base from V and 1 base from J, leaving 14 bases between. CDR3 length equals 17 residues. CDR3 in amino acids: CASSLGGGRVSNQPQHF. The CDR3 DNA is TGTGCCAGCAGCTTAGGGGGAGGGAGGGTAAGCAATCAGCCCCAGCATTTT.